The clone carrying this T cell receptor (beta chain) was observed many times. Antigen unknown. Unique molecular identifiers were present on cDNA, and template switching added a universal primer site. TCRdb recomputed calls from the 5' RACE reads with MiXCR, one row per CDR3 protein. The data contain under 250,000 distinct CDR3 sequences, roughly 7.5% of them seen just once; the ten biggest clones take up around 2.1%. The data were obtained in a study of identical twins. Whole-study findings and limits: The study found that models underestimated out-of-frame TCR alpha sharing in monozygotic twins. Twins' surplus sharing was weaker for beta out-of-frame sequences.

These records were also assigned to another study, of yellow fever vaccine responses in identical twins.

This sequence was found in a woman between 18 and 30 years old in good health. Material: memory (CD45RO+) T cells sorted from blood.

The CDR3 sequence is CASSFAGGSFIQPQHF. DNA of the CDR3: TGTGCCAGCAGTTTCGCAGGGGGTTCTTTCATTCAGCCCCAGCATTTT. This chain joins TRBV2 and TRBJ1-5; 7 bases match TRBD1. The CDR3 is 16 amino acids. The germline V gene encodes CDR1 SNHLY and CDR2 FYNNEI. Trimming took 5 bases from V and 6 from J; bases not matched to a gene: 13.